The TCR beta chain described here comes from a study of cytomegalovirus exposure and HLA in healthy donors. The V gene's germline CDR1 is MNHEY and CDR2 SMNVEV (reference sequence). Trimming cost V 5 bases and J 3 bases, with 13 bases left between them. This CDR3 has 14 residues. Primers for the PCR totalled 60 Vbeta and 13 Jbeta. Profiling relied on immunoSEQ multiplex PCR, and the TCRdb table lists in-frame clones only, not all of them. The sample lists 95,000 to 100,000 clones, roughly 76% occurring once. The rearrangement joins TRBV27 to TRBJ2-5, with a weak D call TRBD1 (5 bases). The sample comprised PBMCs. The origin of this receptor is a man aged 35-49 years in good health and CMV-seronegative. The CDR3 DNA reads TGTGCCAGCAGTAACCCCACACAGGAAGAGACCCAGTACTTC. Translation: CASSNPTQEETQYF.